Below are 32 T cell receptor beta chains sequenced from a single sample in a study of T cells in Graves' hyperthyroidism and ophthalmopathy (dated by TCRdb to about 2019). Preparation of the library involved multiplex PCR. The listed sequencing device is Illumina HiSeq 2000. The TCR beta CDR3 regions were amplified from the RNA transcripts. For the first round of RT-PCR on the TCR CDR3, the HTBI primer set was used together with the Qiagen OneStep RT-PCR kit. TCRdb applied fastp at Q25 and MiXCR to the public reads, then kept only in-frame beta chains. Identical CDR3 protein sequences are pooled into one entry, listed with their most common genes and DNA. The sample contains roughly 110,000 distinct CDR3 sequences, about 16% of them found a single time. Together, the top ten hold under 45% of the sample. Sequences were obtained from blood. Receptors originate from a woman in her forties or fifties with Graves' hyperthyroidism.

In its sample, this clonotype was seen many times. The J gene is TRBJ2-7, the V gene TRBV7-9; D ambiguous. CDR1 and CDR2 from the germline V gene are SEHNR and FQNEAQ (reference sequence). V lost 6 bases to trimming and J lost 1 base, with 13 bases between them. The CDR3 covers 14 residues. The CDR3 loop is CASSLTGSSYEQYV. Here the CDR3 DNA reads TGTGCCAGCAGTTTGACCGGGTCATCCTACGAGCAGTACGTC.

There are many counts of this clonotype. The CDR3 protein is CASSEAGEPGTVENIQYF. CDR3 DNA: TGTGCCAGCAGTGAAGCGGGGGAACCCGGGACAGTCGAAAACATTCAGTACTTC. V and J are TRBV6-1 and TRBJ2-4; 7 nucleotides agree with TRBD1. Losses at the gene ends were 0 bases for V and 5 bases for J; bases not matched to a gene: 13. Germline CDR1 and CDR2: MNHNS and SASEGT. The CDR3 is made up of 18 amino acids.

This clonotype came up many times. The chain is built from TRBV12-3 or TRBV12-4 and TRBJ2-7; the D call may be TRBD1 or TRBD2 (7 bases each). CDR3 length equals 13 residues. V was cut by 4 bases and J by 2 bases, with 9 bases left in between. The CDR3 nucleotides are TGTGCCAGCAGTTCAGGGGGGGCCTACGAGCAGTACTTC. Translation: CASSSGGAYEQYF.

Many counts were recorded for this clonotype. This CDR3 reads CASSAGQGAHTEAFF. CDR3 in DNA: TGTGCCAGCAGTGCGGGACAGGGGGCGCACACTGAAGCTTTCTTT. The chain uses TRBV2 and TRBJ1-1; 12 bases fit TRBD1. Losses at the gene ends were 4 bases for V and 3 bases for J; bases not matched to a gene: 3. The CDR3 is made up of 15 amino acids. Germline values: CDR1 SNHLY, CDR2 FYNNEI.

In its sample, this clonotype was seen many times. The chain has TRBV7-9 and TRBJ2-1; tentatively, D is TRBD1 or TRBD2 (6 bases each). With 7 bases removed from V and 8 bases from J, the gap between germline ends came to 18 bases. CDR3 length equals 14 residues. Germline-derived CDR1 and CDR2 are SEHNR and FQNEAQ (reference sequence). The CDR3 here is CASTVGGLGHEQFF. The CDR3 DNA follows: TGTGCCAGCACCGTGGGGGGCCTTGGACATGAGCAGTTCTTC.

Many counts were recorded for this clonotype. For the CDR3, the DNA is TGCGCCAGCAGCCCCCAGACAGGCGGTTCACCCCTCCACTTT. It is translated as CASSPQTGGSPLHF. The V and J genes are TRBV5-1 and TRBJ1-6, with a weak D call TRBD1 (6 bases). The CDR3 has 14 amino acids. Germline CDR1 SGHRS, CDR2 YFSETQ. The ends were cut back, 4 bases at V and 9 bases at J, with 14 bases in the middle. The full variable domain, with the rest looked up from reference TRBV5-1 and TRBJ1-6, is KAGVTQTPRYLIKTRGQQVTLSCSPISGHRSVSWYQQTPGQGLQFLFEYFSETQRNKGNFPGRFSGRQFSNSRSEMNVSTLELGDSALYLCASSPQTGGSPLHFGNGTRLTVT.

The V gene is TRBV6-2 or TRBV6-3, the J gene TRBJ2-4; TRBD2 matches at 10 bases. This CDR3 region has 15 residues. Trimming cost V 2 bases and J 9 bases; bases outside gene matches: 7. Germline-derived CDR1 and CDR2 are MNHEY and SVGEGT. CDR3 sequence (DNA): TGTGCCAGCAGTTACGCTAGCGGGGGTTTGGGCATTCAGTACTTC. This codes for CASSYASGGLGIQYF.

Many counts were recorded for this clonotype. The genes are TRBV6-1 and TRBJ2-1; tentatively, D is TRBD1 or TRBD2 (6 bases each). This CDR3 has 19 residues. Germline CDR1 MNHNS, CDR2 SASEGT. With 6 bases removed from V and 1 base from J, the gap between germline ends came to 25 bases. The CDR3 is CASSGGGRQGGLSYNEQFF. CDR3 DNA: TGTGCCAGCAGCGGGGGCGGAAGGCAAGGCGGTCTTTCCTACAATGAGCAGTTCTTC.

This clonotype was seen many times. V and J are TRBV12-3 or TRBV12-4 and TRBJ1-2; D uncertain. Trimming took 5 bases from V and 7 from J, leaving 14 bases between them. The CDR3 contains 13 residues. The CDR3 reads CASSLASVGGYTF. CDR3 sequence (DNA): TGTGCCAGCAGTCTTGCATCGGTTGGTGGCTACACCTTC.

There are many counts of this clonotype. The chain recombines TRBV18 with TRBJ1-5; D is unclear. V was trimmed by 3 bases and J by 7 bases, leaving 13 bases between them. Germline values: CDR1 KGHSH, CDR2 LQKENI. The CDR3 has 14 residues. The CDR3 coding sequence is TGTGCCAGCTCACCGCAGCGGGTGGGCCAGCCCCAGCATTTT. This translates into CASSPQRVGQPQHF. Full variable domain (missing parts from reference TRBV18 and TRBJ1-5): NAGVMQNPRHLVRRRGQEARLRCSPMKGHSHVYWYRQLPEEGLKFMVYLQKENIIDESGMPKERFSAEFPKEGPSILRIQQVVRGDSAAYFCASSPQRVGQPQHFGDGTRLSIL.

The table lists this clonotype with many counts. The chain carries TRBV4-1 and TRBJ2-7; TRBD1 or TRBD2 may be the D gene (5 bases each). The CDR3 loop spans 14 amino acids. The germline CDR1 and CDR2 sequences are MGHRA and YSYEKL. V was pared by 2 bases and J by 1 base, with 9 bases between. In DNA, the CDR3 is TGCGCCAGCAGCCAACGGGACGGTTCCTACGAGCAGTACGTC. Amino acids: CASSQRDGSYEQYV.

This clonotype was counted many times. This chain uses TRBV20-1 with TRBJ2-1; no firm D call. The germline V gene encodes CDR1 DFQATT and CDR2 SNEGSKA (reference sequence). Trimming took off 0 bases at V and 2 bases at J, with 8 bases between the two ends. The CDR3 sequence is 14 residues long. CDR3 in amino acids: CSARDAETYNEQFF. The CDR3 nucleotides are TGCAGTGCTAGAGACGCCGAGACCTACAATGAGCAGTTCTTC.

This clonotype was counted ten times or more. The chain links TRBV30 to TRBJ2-5; D not resolved. The CDR3 is 11 residues long. V lost 3 bases, J lost 3 bases, and 5 bases lay in between. Per the germline V gene, CDR1 is GTSNPN and CDR2 is SVGIG (reference sequence). DNA for the CDR3: TGTGCCTGGAGGGAAAAAGAGACCCAGTACTTC. This translates into CAWREKETQYF. The full variable domain, rest sourced from reference TRBV30 and TRBJ2-5, is SQTIHQWPATLVQPVGSPLSLECTVEGTSNPNLYWYRQAAGRGLQLLFYSVGIGQISSEVPQNLSASRPQDRQFILSSKKLLLSDSGFYLCAWREKETQYFGPGTRLLVL.

This clonotype was counted ten times or more. The chain combines TRBV24-1 with TRBJ2-1; D call uncertain. The CDR3 spans 12 residues. Trimming removed 7 bases from V and 6 bases from J, with 9 bases in between. Germline lookup yields CDR1 KGHDR and CDR2 SFDVKD. The DNA for the CDR3 is TGTGCCACCAGCGGATACATCAATGAGCAGTTCTTC. Translation gives CATSGYINEQFF.

This clonotype was recorded at least ten times. The chain carries TRBV6-1 and TRBJ1-1; the D gene is possibly TRBD1 (6 bases). The CDR3 sequence is 13 residues long. Deletions cut 9 bases from V and 4 bases from J, with 15 bases between. Germline values: CDR1 MNHNS, CDR2 SASEGT. The chain's CDR3 is CASSQGWGTEAFF. CDR3 nucleotide sequence: TGTGCCAGTTCACAGGGTTGGGGCACTGAAGCTTTCTTT.

This rearrangement joins TRBV7-3 to TRBJ2-1; D may be TRBD2 (5 bases). The germline CDR1 and CDR2 sequences are SGHTA and FQGTGA. Trimming shortened V by 1 base and J by 2 bases, and 9 bases separated the two germline ends. The CDR3 sequence is 15 residues long. The CDR3 DNA reads as TGTGCCAGCAGCTTAATTACTAGTACCTACAATGAGCAGTTCTTC. Residues: CASSLITSTYNEQFF.

This clonotype came up many times. The DNA of the CDR3 is TGCAGTGCGGTGGACCCGGGACAAACGAACACCGGGGAGCTGTTTTTT. This codes for CSAVDPGQTNTGELFF. The gene calls are TRBV20-1 and TRBJ2-2; D might be TRBD1 (6 bases). This CDR3 comprises 16 residues. V lost 6 bases to trimming and J lost 0 bases, with 17 bases between them. Germline CDR1 and CDR2: DFQATT and SNEGSKA (reference sequence).

This clonotype was picked up a small number of times. The chain uses TRBV2 and TRBJ1-2; TRBD1 matches 7 bases. V lost 5 bases and J lost 8; bases outside the gene matches: 14. Germline values: CDR1 SNHLY, CDR2 FYNNEI. This CDR3 contains 15 residues. The CDR3 reads CASSKTFTGVPGYTF. CDR3 nucleotide sequence: TGTGCCAGCAGTAAGACCTTTACAGGGGTCCCCGGCTACACCTTC.

This clonotype was seen repeatedly, ten times or more. This sequence joins TRBV7-9 and TRBJ2-3; TRBD1 is a possible D gene (5 bases). This CDR3 is built from 14 residues. Trimming removed 3 bases at V and 2 bases at J, with 9 bases between. Germline V lookup: CDR1 SEHNR, CDR2 FQNEAQ (reference sequence). The CDR3 spells CASSFKGVTDTQYF. The DNA for the CDR3 is TGTGCCAGCAGCTTTAAAGGGGTCACAGATACGCAGTATTTT. The variable domain in full, with the rest retrieved from reference TRBV7-9 and TRBJ2-3, is DTGVSQNPRHKITKRGQNVTFRCDPISEHNRLYWYRQTLGQGPEFLTYFQNEAQLEKSRLLSDRFSAERPKGSFSTLEIQRTEQGDSAMYLCASSFKGVTDTQYFGPGTRLTVL.

This clonotype was counted ten times or more. The genes are TRBV7-9 and TRBJ2-1; no clear D. The CDR3 sequence is 12 residues long. Trimming shortened V by 5 bases and J by 10 bases, and 12 bases separated the two germline ends. The V gene's germline CDR1 is SEHNR and CDR2 FQNEAQ (reference sequence). CDR3 sequence (DNA): TGTGCCAGCAGCATAGAAGTTGGGGAGCAGTTCTTC. It codes for CASSIEVGEQFF.

Many counts were recorded for this clonotype. The chain couples TRBV5-5 to TRBJ1-5; no clear D. With 3 bases removed from V and 11 bases from J, the gap between germline ends came to 18 bases. The CDR3 is 14 amino acids. Germline CDR1 SGHKS, CDR2 YYEKEE (reference sequence). This CDR3 is CASSSSHRESAQHF. The CDR3 DNA reads as TGTGCCAGCAGCTCCTCCCACAGAGAAAGCGCCCAGCATTTT.

This clonotype was counted at least ten times. This CDR3 reads CAWSVTSSYEQYF. The CDR3 DNA is TGTGCCTGGAGTGTTACTAGCTCCTACGAGCAGTACTTC. This chain uses TRBV30 with TRBJ2-7, with a possible D match to TRBD2 (5 bases). The CDR3 sequence is 13 residues long. The V and J ends lost 0 bases and 0 bases respectively, with 6 bases between them. Per germline, CDR1 GTSNPN and CDR2 SVGIG (reference sequence).

This clonotype has just a few counts. CDR3 region: CASSRTFPRLAGETQYF. The CDR3 DNA reads as TGCGCCAGCAGCCGAACTTTCCCCAGGCTAGCGGGCGAGACCCAGTACTTC. This rearrangement joins TRBV4-1 to TRBJ2-5, with 8 nucleotides matching TRBD2. V lost 4 bases, J lost 5 bases, and 15 bases stayed unmatched. Germline V gives CDR1 MGHRA, CDR2 YSYEKL. This CDR3 region has 17 residues.

This clonotype has at least ten counts. This chain links TRBV20-1 with TRBJ1-4, with 9 bases identical to TRBD1. Germline values: CDR1 DFQATT, CDR2 SNEGSKA (reference sequence). The CDR3 loop spans 12 amino acids. Unmatched junction bases numbered 2, after V lost 6 bases and J lost 6 bases. The CDR3 nucleotides are TGCAGTGCGTGGACAGGGGATGAAAAACTGTTTTTT. Protein product: CSAWTGDEKLFF.

In this sample, this clonotype turned up many times. The chain links TRBV7-9 to TRBJ2-1; TRBD2 agrees at 9 bases. In germline, CDR1 is SEHNR, CDR2 FQNEAQ (reference sequence). J gave up 8 bases and V 7 bases, and 9 bases lay outside the gene matches. The length of the CDR3 is 14 residues. As DNA, the CDR3 is TGTGCCAGCACCGAACTAGCGGGTGGCCATGAGCAGTTCTTC. Protein sequence: CASTELAGGHEQFF. The full variable domain, in which reference TRBV7-9 and TRBJ2-1 provide the parts outside the CDR3, is DTGVSQNPRHKITKRGQNVTFRCDPISEHNRLYWYRQTLGQGPEFLTYFQNEAQLEKSRLLSDRFSAERPKGSFSTLEIQRTEQGDSAMYLCASTELAGGHEQFFGPGTRLTVL.

The V gene is TRBV20-1, the J gene TRBJ1-1, with 8 bases identical to TRBD1. The CDR3 consists of 14 residues. The junction had 6 bases not matched to a gene; V was cut back by 3 bases and J by 3 bases. Germline V gene data show CDR1 as DFQATT and CDR2 as SNEGSKA (reference sequence). CDR3 bases: TGCAGTGCTAGGAGCCCACAGGGGGACACTGAAGCTTTCTTT. It yields the protein CSARSPQGDTEAFF.

This clonotype occurred many times. This sequence joins TRBV7-2 and TRBJ2-1, with 7 bases that match TRBD2. Germline trimming cut 3 bases from V and 6 bases from J; bases unmatched to any gene: 5. CDR1 is SGHTA and CDR2 is FQGNSA in the germline V gene. This CDR3 contains 14 residues. The CDR3 protein is CASSFGGLGNEQFF. The CDR3 DNA follows: TGTGCCAGCAGCTTCGGGGGGTTGGGCAATGAGCAGTTCTTC.

This clonotype was picked up many times. The chain joins TRBV28 to TRBJ2-7; D possibly corresponds to TRBD2 (5 bases). CDR3 length: 13 amino acids. Germline CDR1 reads MDHEN; CDR2 reads SYDVKM. V lost 4 bases and J lost 2, with 9 bases in between. CDR3 amino acids: CASSSDSPYEQYV. The CDR3 DNA is TGTGCCAGCAGTTCGGACTCTCCCTACGAGCAGTACGTC.

In this sample, this clonotype turned up many times. This CDR3 is CASRSGTTAYNEQFF. CDR3 coding DNA: TGTGCCAGTAGGAGCGGGACGACCGCGTACAATGAGCAGTTCTTC. The chain has TRBV19 and TRBJ2-1; 7 bases align to TRBD2. The CDR3 loop spans 15 amino acids. J gave up 4 bases and V 6 bases, and 9 bases lay outside the gene matches. Germline lookup yields CDR1 LNHDA and CDR2 SQIVND (reference sequence).

There are many counts of this clonotype. The V gene is TRBV6-1, the J gene TRBJ1-4; D is perhaps TRBD1 (6 bases). CDR1 is MNHNS and CDR2 is SASEGT in the germline V gene. The CDR3 contains 15 residues. Trimming pared 5 bases from V and 8 bases from J, leaving 18 bases between. CDR3 sequence: CASSPRHRVDEKLFF. The CDR3, as DNA: TGTGCCAGCAGTCCTCGCCACAGGGTGGACGAAAAACTGTTTTTT.

This clonotype occurred many times. V and J are TRBV5-1 and TRBJ1-2, with D hard to call. Deletions cut 0 bases from V and 6 bases from J, with 21 bases between. Germline V lookup: CDR1 SGHRS, CDR2 YFSETQ. The CDR3 is 17 amino acids. The CDR3 sequence is CASSLEGSAWDFNGYTF. In nucleotides, the CDR3 is TGCGCCAGCAGCTTGGAGGGTTCGGCGTGGGATTTCAATGGCTACACCTTC.

This clonotype was observed at least ten times. The rearrangement joins TRBV11-2 to TRBJ1-4, with a possible D match to TRBD1 (6 bases). The V end lost 1 base, the J end lost 6 bases, and 9 bases lay between the germline ends. Germline V CDR1 and CDR2: SGHAT, FQNNGV. The CDR3 sequence is 14 residues long. In DNA form, the CDR3 reads TGTGCCAGCAGCTTAGGGGACATGTATGAAAAACTGTTTTTT. Amino acids: CASSLGDMYEKLFF.